These 18 T cell receptor beta chains originate from one sample sequenced in a study of patients and donors after allogeneic stem cell transplantation. TCRdb re-called the RT-PCR reads through MiXCR, storing one row per CDR3 protein. The sample holds about 160,000 distinct CDR3 sequences; approximately 22% are singletons and the top ten take roughly 26%. Sequences were obtained from blood, either unsorted or a sorted T cell fraction (not recorded which). The source is a human donor who was either an allogeneic HSCT recipient or a stem cell or donor lymphocyte infusion donor (not recorded which). It is not recorded whose cells these are; they may come from a transplant donor.

In DNA, the CDR3 is TGTGCCAGCAGACACACGCGGGGATGGACACCCGAAGCTTTCTTT. Translating gives CASRHTRGWTPEAFF. J is TRBJ1-1 and V is TRBV7-8; a possible D gene is TRBD1 (5 bases). Germline values: CDR1 SGHVS, CDR2 FQNEAQ. The CDR3 sequence is 15 residues long. Between the trimmed V and J ends, which lost 6 bases and 8 bases, there was a span of 22 bases.

This clonotype was observed a handful of times. The chain carries TRBV18 and TRBJ1-5; possibly TRBD1 for D (5 bases). Between the trimmed V and J ends, which lost 2 bases and 0 bases, there was a span of 14 bases. Germline V gene sequence: CDR1 KGHSH, CDR2 LQKENI. The CDR3 covers 17 residues. The CDR3 nucleotides read TGTGCCAGCTCACCAGCAAAGGGACGATATAGCAATCAGCCCCAGCATTTT. Protein: CASSPAKGRYSNQPQHF.

This clonotype appeared a few times. The J gene is TRBJ2-1, the V gene TRBV20-1; 9 bases are a match to TRBD2. With 3 bases clipped from V and 8 bases from J, the junction kept 14 bases outside the gene matches. The CDR3 is 16 amino acids. Germline V lookup: CDR1 DFQATT, CDR2 SNEGSKA (reference sequence). This CDR3 is CSASGLIAGEEDEQFF. The CDR3 DNA reads TGCAGTGCTAGTGGGCTTATAGCGGGGGAGGAGGATGAGCAGTTCTTC.

V is TRBV14 and J is TRBJ1-5; no definite D call. V lost 1 base and J lost 7, with 2 bases in between. Germline-derived CDR1 and CDR2 are SGHDN and FVKESK. The CDR3 contains 11 residues. CDR3 in amino acids: CASSQGQPQHF. CDR3 in DNA: TGTGCCAGCAGCCAAGGACAGCCCCAGCATTTT.

This clonotype turned up a few times. The V call is TRBV20-1, the J call TRBJ2-1; 12 bases line up with TRBD2. This CDR3 comprises 15 residues. V was pared by 6 bases and J by 5 bases, with 8 bases of the junction left unmatched. Per germline, CDR1 DFQATT and CDR2 SNEGSKA (reference sequence). DNA for the CDR3: TGCAGTGCGCCGGAGGCTAGCGGGAGGGACAATGAGCAGTTCTTC. Translation gives CSAPEASGRDNEQFF.

This chain links TRBV20-1 with TRBJ1-1; 8 bases fit TRBD1. The length of the CDR3 is 14 residues. V trimming: 5 bases; J trimming: 0 bases; junction bases outside the gene matches: 5. Germline assignment: CDR1 DFQATT and CDR2 SNEGSKA (reference sequence). The CDR3 sequence: CSAGNRGMNTEAFF. DNA for the CDR3: TGCAGTGCTGGAAACAGGGGGATGAACACTGAAGCTTTCTTT.

V usage is TRBV24-1 and J usage is TRBJ2-3; a possible D gene is TRBD2 (6 bases). The V gene's germline CDR1 is KGHDR and CDR2 SFDVKD. V was cut by 4 bases and J by 1 base, with 11 bases left in between. This CDR3 is built from 15 residues. CDR3 region: CATSETGEGTDTQYF. DNA of the CDR3: TGTGCCACCAGTGAGACGGGAGAGGGCACAGATACGCAGTATTTT.

This chain uses TRBV12-3 or TRBV12-4 with TRBJ2-7, with D perhaps matching TRBD1 (6 bases). Between the trimmed V and J ends, which lost 8 bases and 0 bases, there was a span of 11 bases. CDR3 length: 13 residues. The DNA of the CDR3 is TGTGCCAGCCAGGGGACAAGCTCCTACGAGCAGTACTTC. Encoded protein: CASQGTSSYEQYF.

This clonotype was observed a few times. This rearrangement joins TRBV4-2 to TRBJ2-3, with a possible D match to TRBD1 (6 bases). V shed 4 bases and J shed 2 bases, with 13 bases lying between them. CDR1 is LGHNA and CDR2 is YNFKEQ in the germline V gene. The CDR3 runs 15 residues. The CDR3: CASSLRTVNTDTQYF. The CDR3 DNA is TGTGCCAGCAGCCTCCGGACAGTAAACACAGATACGCAGTATTTT.

This rearrangement joins TRBV20-1 to TRBJ1-4; D is uncertain. Per germline, CDR1 DFQATT and CDR2 SNEGSKA (reference sequence). The CDR3 totals 14 residues. V was cut by 5 bases and J by 0 bases, with 10 bases left in between. Here the CDR3 DNA reads TGCAGTGCTCTCCGACACGCAACTAATGAAAAACTGTTTTTT. Translated, it gives CSALRHATNEKLFF.

This clonotype showed up just a few times. V is TRBV4-2 and J is TRBJ1-1; a weak D match, TRBD1 (5 bases). Trimming took 4 bases from V and 5 from J, leaving 14 bases between them. The CDR3 is 14 amino acids. CDR1 and CDR2 from the germline V gene are LGHNA and YNFKEQ. CDR3 sequence reads: CASSPPGRWTEAFF. CDR3 in DNA: TGTGCCAGCAGCCCCCCGGGGCGGTGGACTGAAGCTTTCTTT.

V and J are TRBV28 and TRBJ2-7; perhaps TRBD2 as D (7 bases). V shed 4 bases and J shed 5 bases, with 15 bases lying between them. Looked up from germline, CDR1 is MDHEN and CDR2 is SYDVKM. The CDR3 is 14 residues long. CDR3: CASSSGGPRDEQYF. CDR3 DNA: TGTGCCAGCAGTTCCGGGGGGCCCCGCGACGAGCAGTACTTC.

The chain recombines TRBV20-1 with TRBJ2-7; 13 bases fit TRBD2. CDR3 length: 17 residues. CDR1 is DFQATT and CDR2 is SNEGSKA in the germline V gene (reference sequence). With V trimmed by 0 bases and J by 1 base, 6 bases remained unmatched. The CDR3 protein is CSAREEGLAGPSYEQYF. The CDR3, as DNA: TGCAGTGCTAGAGAAGAGGGACTAGCGGGGCCATCCTACGAGCAGTACTTC.

The chain carries TRBV2 and TRBJ2-1, with TRBD2 as a possible D gene (5 bases). Per the germline V gene, CDR1 is SNHLY and CDR2 is FYNNEI. The V gene lost 7 bases and the J gene lost 7 bases, with 11 bases spanning the gap. The CDR3 sequence is 12 residues long. CDR3 DNA sequence: TGTGCCAGCAAAATTGGGGAGAATGAGCAGTTCTTC. Translated: CASKIGENEQFF. Variable domain in full (rest from reference TRBV2 and TRBJ2-1): EPEVTQTPSHQVTQMGQEVILRCVPISNHLYFYWYRQILGQKVEFLVSFYNNEISEKSEIFDDQFSVERPDGSNFTLKIRSTKLEDSAMYFCASKIGENEQFFGPGTRLTVL.

V usage is TRBV12-3 or TRBV12-4 and J usage is TRBJ1-2; tentatively, D is TRBD1 (5 bases). V shed 8 bases and J shed 3 bases, with 13 bases lying between them. The CDR3 runs 13 residues. CDR3 DNA sequence: TGTGCCAGCGGCCTGGGGGGGGACTATGGCTACACCTTC. Its protein is CASGLGGDYGYTF.

The chain has TRBV6-5 and TRBJ1-1; D perhaps matches TRBD1 (5 bases). CDR3 length equals 13 residues. The germline V and J ends were trimmed by 7 bases and 8 bases, with 17 bases remaining between them. CDR1 is MNHEY and CDR2 is SVGAGI in the germline V gene. For the CDR3, the DNA is TGTGCCAGCATGATGGAGGGACCGTCAGAAGCTTTCTTT. Its protein product is CASMMEGPSEAFF.

In this sample, this clonotype turned up many times. The chain is built from TRBV5-6 and TRBJ1-6; 7 bases line up with TRBD1. The J segment lost 9 bases and the V segment lost 4 bases, leaving 4 bases of the junction unmatched. The V gene's germline CDR1 is SGHDT and CDR2 YYEEEE. The CDR3 contains 13 residues. CDR3 amino acids: CASSPGQISPLHF. The CDR3 nucleotides read TGTGCCAGCAGCCCGGGACAGATTTCACCCCTCCACTTT.

In this sample, this clonotype turned up many times. V gene TRBV10-3 combines with J gene TRBJ1-2; D is unresolved. V was clipped by 7 bases and J by 2 bases, with 14 bases between them. The CDR3 extends over 14 amino acids. The germline gives CDR1 ENHRY, CDR2 SYGVKD. The CDR3 spells CAITPFDRNYGYTF. DNA of the CDR3: TGTGCCATCACTCCCTTCGACCGGAACTATGGCTACACCTTC.